This TCR beta chain was captured by sequencing in a study of CD8 T cells in Susac syndrome. With 1 base removed from V and 1 base from J, the gap between germline ends came to 13 bases. Germline lookup yields CDR1 SGHDN and CDR2 FVKESK. The CDR3 contains 16 residues. RNA totalling about 0.45 to 1 ug underwent reverse transcription with random hexamers. TCRdb reanalysed the immunoSEQ multiplex PCR reads using MiXCR and keeps one entry per CDR3 protein. This table holds around 190,000 distinct CDR3 sequences, 93% found once. The source is a human donor in good health. Sequenced input: CD4+ T cells from PBMCs. The chain recombines TRBV14 with TRBJ1-1, with TRBD1 as a possible D gene (6 bases). The CDR3 protein is CASSQGRNRENTEAFF. CDR3 DNA sequence: TGTGCCAGCAGCCAAGGGCGGAACAGGGAGAACACTGAAGCTTTCTTT.